Shown below are 20 T cell receptor beta chains from a single sample sequenced in a study of cytomegalovirus exposure and HLA in healthy donors. Produced via immunoSEQ multiplex PCR; TCRdb's table is partial and in-frame only. The sample records around 190,000 clones, around nine tenths being singletons. Sequences were obtained from PBMCs. These receptors originate from a man aged 25-45 years in good health and CMV-seropositive.

The J gene is TRBJ2-7, the V gene TRBV28; the D is unclear. Trimming left V 7 bases short and J 4 bases short, with 20 bases between. The germline CDR1 and CDR2 sequences are MDHEN and SYDVKM. This CDR3 spans 15 amino acids. For the CDR3, the DNA is TGTGCCAGCACCTCTCTTAGACGTAGCTCATACGAGCAGTACTTC. It specifies CASTSLRRSSYEQYF.

V usage is TRBV7-2 and J usage is TRBJ2-1; TRBD2 matches 11 bases. Germline CDR1 is SGHTA and CDR2 is FQGNSA. With 1 base clipped from V and 4 bases from J, the junction kept 3 bases outside the gene matches. CDR3 size: 16 residues. CDR3 sequence: CASSLVLAGGYNEQFF. DNA of the CDR3: TGTGCCAGCAGCTTAGTTCTAGCGGGGGGTTACAATGAGCAGTTCTTC.

The chain links TRBV6-6 to TRBJ1-5; maybe TRBD1 (6 bases). Trimming removed 6 bases from V and 1 base from J, with 13 bases in between. Looked up from germline, CDR1 is MNHNY and CDR2 is SVGAGI (reference sequence). There are 15 residues in the CDR3. The CDR3 loop reads CASSPGTMSNQPQHF. The DNA for the CDR3 is TGTGCCAGCAGCCCAGGGACAATGAGCAATCAGCCCCAGCATTTT.

The chain carries TRBV5-1 and TRBJ2-3, with D maybe TRBD1 (6 bases). CDR3 length equals 15 residues. CDR1 is SGHRS, CDR2 YFSETQ, per germline. The V and J ends lost 5 bases and 3 bases respectively, with 16 bases between them. The CDR3, as DNA: TGCGCCAGCAGTGAGGCGACAGGCGGAACAGATACGCAGTATTTT. As protein: CASSEATGGTDTQYF.

The CDR3 region has the DNA TGCGCCAGCAAAGCAGGGGTCGGCACTGAAGCTTTCTTT. Its translation is CASKAGVGTEAFF. The chain combines TRBV5-1 with TRBJ1-1, with a weak D call TRBD1 (6 bases). This CDR3 comprises 13 residues. The germline gives CDR1 SGHRS, CDR2 YFSETQ. Trimming pared 6 bases from V and 4 bases from J, leaving 13 bases between.

V usage is TRBV25-1 and J usage is TRBJ2-6; no definite D call. V lost 0 bases and J 0 bases, leaving 0 bases between the germline ends. Germline CDR1 MGHDK, CDR2 SYGVNS. CDR3 length: 14 residues. The CDR3 DNA is TGTGCCAGCAGTGAATACTCTGGGGCCAACGTCCTGACTTTC. Amino acid sequence: CASSEYSGANVLTF.

The chain joins TRBV7-6 to TRBJ1-6, with 9 bases lining up with TRBD1. In germline, CDR1 is SGHVS, CDR2 FNYEAQ. The CDR3 consists of 17 residues. Trimming took 1 base from V and 7 from J; bases not matched to a gene: 8. The CDR3 loop is CASSLVPGQGQNSPLHF. DNA of the CDR3: TGTGCCAGCAGCTTAGTACCGGGACAGGGTCAGAATTCACCCCTCCACTTT.

This clone appeared a few times. The CDR3 reads CASSPRGTIYGYTF. The CDR3 DNA sequence: TGTGCCAGCTCACCCCGAGGAACTATCTATGGCTACACCTTC. The chain links TRBV18 to TRBJ1-2; unclear D gene. CDR1 KGHSH and CDR2 LQKENI come from the germline V gene. V lost 3 bases and J 4 bases, leaving 12 bases between the germline ends. The CDR3 runs to 14 residues. The variable domain in full, completed from reference TRBV18 and TRBJ1-2, reads NAGVMQNPRHLVRRRGQEARLRCSPMKGHSHVYWYRQLPEEGLKFMVYLQKENIIDESGMPKERFSAEFPKEGPSILRIQQVVRGDSAAYFCASSPRGTIYGYTFGSGTRLTVV.

This sequence joins TRBV30 and TRBJ1-5, with TRBD1 identical over 7 bases. Trimming took 2 bases from V and 4 from J; bases not matched to a gene: 11. CDR1 is GTSNPN, CDR2 SVGIG, per germline (reference sequence). CDR3 size: 16 residues. The CDR3 region has the DNA TGTGCCTGGAGTCTTCCGCGGGACAGCTATAATCAGCCCCAGCATTTT. It translates to CAWSLPRDSYNQPQHF. The variable domain in full, completed from reference TRBV30 and TRBJ1-5, reads SQTIHQWPATLVQPVGSPLSLECTVEGTSNPNLYWYRQAAGRGLQLLFYSVGIGQISSEVPQNLSASRPQDRQFILSSKKLLLSDSGFYLCAWSLPRDSYNQPQHFGDGTRLSIL.

A few counts support this clone. This sequence joins TRBV6-5 and TRBJ1-2; D ambiguous. V lost 2 bases and J 8 bases, leaving 15 bases between the germline ends. The CDR3 extends over 14 amino acids. Per germline, CDR1 MNHEY and CDR2 SVGAGI. CDR3 protein: CASSYQGGKEGYTF. DNA of the CDR3: TGTGCCAGCAGTTACCAAGGCGGAAAGGAGGGCTACACCTTC.

V gene TRBV6-5 combines with J gene TRBJ2-6; D call uncertain. The CDR3 runs 13 residues. V shed 0 bases and J shed 9 bases, with 6 bases lying between them. Germline CDR1 reads MNHEY; CDR2 reads SVGAGI. The CDR3 spells CASSYSHSNVLTF. The CDR3, as DNA: TGTGCCAGCAGTTACTCCCACAGCAACGTCCTGACTTTC.

In this sample, this clone turned up once. CDR3 loop: CASIPGAAREKLFF. As DNA, the CDR3 is TGTGCCAGCATTCCCGGGGCCGCACGGGAAAAACTGTTTTTT. J is TRBJ1-4 and V is TRBV6-1; possibly TRBD1 for D (5 bases). The CDR3 loop spans 14 amino acids. Germline CDR1 MNHNS, CDR2 SASEGT. The ends were cut back, 7 bases at V and 8 bases at J, with 17 bases in the middle.

J is TRBJ2-1 and V is TRBV5-1; 12 bases align to TRBD2. The length of the CDR3 is 17 residues. CDR1 and CDR2 (germline): SGHRS, YFSETQ. Trimming at V came to 2 bases and at J to 8 bases, leaving 11 bases not matched to a gene. The chain's CDR3 is CASSLGPTSGGPHEQFF. CDR3 nucleotide sequence: TGCGCCAGCAGCTTAGGACCGACTAGCGGGGGACCCCATGAGCAGTTCTTC.

The rearrangement uses TRBV7-2 and TRBJ2-3; a weak D match, TRBD1 (5 bases). Trimming shortened V by 2 bases and J by 5 bases, and 8 bases separated the two germline ends. The CDR3 consists of 13 residues. Per germline, CDR1 SGHTA and CDR2 FQGNSA. CDR3 nucleotide sequence: TGTGCCAGCAGCTTACAGGGAAGAGATACGCAGTATTTT. Protein sequence: CASSLQGRDTQYF.

The genes are TRBV18 and TRBJ2-7; TRBD1 aligns across 9 bases. This CDR3 is 16 amino acids long. The germline CDR1 and CDR2 sequences are KGHSH and LQKENI. J lost 5 bases, V lost 2 bases, and 10 bases had no gene match. The CDR3 nucleotides are TGTGCCAGCTCACCAGCCGGGACAGGGTTTATCCACGAGCAGTACTTC. It yields the protein CASSPAGTGFIHEQYF. Based on the CDR3 plus reference TRBV18 and TRBJ2-7, the full variable domain is NAGVMQNPRHLVRRRGQEARLRCSPMKGHSHVYWYRQLPEEGLKFMVYLQKENIIDESGMPKERFSAEFPKEGPSILRIQQVVRGDSAAYFCASSPAGTGFIHEQYFGPGTRLTVT.

This sequence joins TRBV7-2 and TRBJ2-1; D unresolved. Germline values: CDR1 SGHTA, CDR2 FQGNSA. V shed 5 bases and J shed 0 bases, with 11 bases lying between them. The CDR3 has 15 residues. The CDR3 DNA sequence: TGTGCCAGCAGCATAAGCCAATCCTCCTACAATGAGCAGTTCTTC. Translating gives CASSISQSSYNEQFF.

The chain carries TRBV9 and TRBJ2-1; tentatively, D is TRBD2 (5 bases). Trimming removed 4 bases from V and 4 bases from J, with 21 bases in between. CDR1 and CDR2 (germline): SGDLS, YYNGEE. CDR3 size: 17 residues. The DNA for the CDR3 is TGTGCCAGCAGCCCCCGCCGGTCTGAGGGCCCGTACAATGAGCAGTTCTTC. It encodes CASSPRRSEGPYNEQFF.

In nucleotides, the CDR3 is TGTGCCAGTCAAAGGGCAGGCTACTCCTACAATGAGCAGTTCTTC. Translated: CASQRAGYSYNEQFF. The gene calls are TRBV27 and TRBJ2-1; no firm D call. Germline V gives CDR1 MNHEY, CDR2 SMNVEV (reference sequence). The CDR3 length is 15 residues. Trimming took off 9 bases at V and 0 bases at J, with 15 bases between the two ends.

The chain employs TRBV29-1 and TRBJ2-2; D unresolved. The CDR3 is 12 amino acids. CDR1 and CDR2 from the germline V gene are SQVTM and ANQGSEA. Trimming took 7 bases from V and 2 from J, leaving 8 bases between them. DNA for the CDR3: TGCAGCGGAGTGGCTAACACCGGGGAGCTGTTTTTT. Translation gives CSGVANTGELFF.

The V and J genes are TRBV9 and TRBJ2-1; 9 nucleotides agree with TRBD2. Trimming at V came to 5 bases and at J to 6 bases, leaving 9 bases not matched to a gene. Germline loops: CDR1 SGDLS, CDR2 YYNGEE. This CDR3 region has 15 residues. The CDR3 spells CASSERAGGSNEQFF. The CDR3, as DNA: TGTGCCAGCAGTGAGCGGGCGGGGGGGAGCAATGAGCAGTTCTTC.